These T cell receptor beta chains were read from a single sample in a study of blood T cell repertoires in COVID-19. Repertoires were generated with immunoSEQ multiplex PCR, while TCRdb's copy carries only in-frame clones and drops some. The sample records about 440,000 clones, nearly 90% being singletons. The sequenced material came from PBMCs or T cells enriched from blood (not recorded which). The receptor source for this set is a woman younger than 35 with acute COVID-19. Each CDR3 is given with its conserved first and last residue.

V	length	J	CDR3
TRBV5-6	16	TRBJ2-5	CASSVTGLADKETQYF
TRBV18	15	TRBJ1-2	CASSSAGHRPDGYTF
TRBV4-1	13	TRBJ1-5	CASSQTGFQPQHF
TRBV29-1	12	TRBJ2-7	CSVRPDSYEQYF
TRBV7-2	14	TRBJ2-6	CASSWRSGANVLTF
TRBV5-1	15	TRBJ2-1	CASSLSPGTSDEQFF
TRBV29-1	10	TRBJ2-7	CSVATYEQYF
TRBV13	13	TRBJ2-1	CASGYTGNNEQFF
TRBV6-1	17	TRBJ2-4	CASSEMVAGLRENIQYF
TRBV5-4	15	TRBJ2-1	CASSAGPAQNNEQFF
TRBV5-5	14	TRBJ2-3	CASSLGGISNTQYF
TRBV19	14	TRBJ1-4	CASSIGGAGEKLFF
TRBV20-1	10	TRBJ1-2	CSARREGYTF
TRBV18	18	TRBJ2-1	CASSPRTSGRAAYNEQFF
TRBV5-4	15	TRBJ1-1	CASGSGGERWPEAFF
TRBV28	14	TRBJ2-3	CATGQLVSTDTQYF
TRBV7-2	14	TRBJ1-1	CASSPSVGNTEAFF
TRBV27	12	TRBJ2-2	CASRREAGELFF
TRBV20-1	13	TRBJ1-5	CSASKGQTQPQHF
TRBV29-1	13	TRBJ1-3	CSVRLDSGNTIYF
TRBV11-2	12	TRBJ2-7	CASSRGPYEQYF
TRBV7-3	20	TRBJ2-1	CASSSPGTSGGGRSYNEQFF
TRBV3-1/TRBV3-2	12	TRBJ2-7	CASSLESYEQYF
TRBV21-1	17	TRBJ1-3	CASTPVKGRICGNTIYF
TRBV5-4	15	TRBJ2-1	CASSLDGGGVYEQFF
TRBV7-2	16	TRBJ2-5	CASSLRGTAVQETQYF
TRBV5-6	15	TRBJ2-5	CASTPSGGAIETQYF